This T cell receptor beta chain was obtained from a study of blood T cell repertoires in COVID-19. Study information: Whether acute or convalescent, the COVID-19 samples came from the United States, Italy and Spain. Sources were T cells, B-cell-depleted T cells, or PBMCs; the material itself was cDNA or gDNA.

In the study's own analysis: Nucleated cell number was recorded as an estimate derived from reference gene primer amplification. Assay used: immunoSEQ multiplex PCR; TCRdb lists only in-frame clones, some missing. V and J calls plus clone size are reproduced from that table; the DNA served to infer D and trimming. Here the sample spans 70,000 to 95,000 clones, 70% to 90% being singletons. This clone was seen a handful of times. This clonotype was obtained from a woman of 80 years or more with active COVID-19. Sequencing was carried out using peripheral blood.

The CDR3 DNA reads as TGTGCCAGCAGCGAGCCCCGAGGGACAGGGAGGAATGAAGCTTTCTTT. Translation: CASSEPRGTGRNEAFF. V usage is TRBV9 and J usage is TRBJ1-1; TRBD1 agrees at 9 bases. The junction had 13 bases not matched to a gene; V was cut back by 3 bases and J by 7 bases. Germline CDR1 is SGDLS and CDR2 is YYNGEE. The CDR3 has 16 residues.